This T cell receptor beta chain was sequenced for a study of shared T cell receptors in the human thymus. CDR1 is SGHDN, CDR2 FVKESK, per germline. This CDR3 has 14 amino acids. Trimming took 0 bases from V and 6 from J, leaving 8 bases between them. This table comes from immunoSEQ multiplex PCR, and its TCRdb copy is limited to in-frame clones, with some not included. The sample holds hundreds of thousands of clones; 80% to 90% are singletons and the top ten take 0.009% to 0.0095%. These data were also filed under a second study, of human thymus T cells. As that study records: Thymus tissue for the work was resected from patients undergoing corrective heart surgery.

This sequence joins TRBV14 and TRBJ2-2, with D unclear. Sequenced sample: thymocytes. This receptor was taken from a boy less than two years old with a congenital heart defect. The CDR3 coding sequence is TGTGCCAGCAGCCAAGAGACCCGGGCCGGGGAGCTGTTTTTT. Translating it yields CASSQETRAGELFF.